This T cell receptor (beta chain) emerged from a study of T cell repertoires in cytomegalovirus infection. Study details: Signatures in public TCR beta sequences pointed to both CMV infection and matching HLA type.

Germline V lookup: CDR1 DFQATT, CDR2 SNEGSKA (reference sequence). Trimming stripped 5 bases from V and 2 bases from J, with 9 bases between. The CDR3 is made up of 12 amino acids. TCRdb re-derived calls from the reads in MiXCR, one entry per CDR3 protein. Of hundreds of thousands of distinct CDR3 sequences listed, roughly 15% were seen once; the top ten hold about 12%. The sequencing sample was made of PBMCs. This rearrangement joins TRBV20-1 to TRBJ1-2; tentatively, D is TRBD1 (5 bases). The TCR comes from a human donor in good health (CMV status not recorded). Some clones in this sample may be carry-over from other donors' samples. CDR3 residues: CSAAGLNYGYTF. CDR3 sequence (DNA): TGCAGTGCTGCGGGACTCAACTATGGCTACACCTTC.